Shown below are 21 T cell receptor beta chains from a single sample sequenced in a study of Graves' ophthalmopathy and Graves' hyperthyroidism. RNA transcripts provided the template for amplifying TCR beta CDR3 regions. First-round RT-PCR employed HTBI primers, with a second-round multiplex PCR after it. TCRdb passed the multiplex PCR reads through MiXCR, listing each CDR3 protein once. The sample holds approximately 540,000 distinct CDR3 sequences, under 40% seen once. The sequencing sample was made of peripheral blood or thyroid tissue (not recorded which). The receptors were gathered from an adult man with Graves' hyperthyroidism.

This clonotype was counted only a few times. The chain carries TRBV7-2 and TRBJ1-4; 8 nucleotides match TRBD1. This CDR3 comprises 16 residues. With 3 bases clipped from V and 5 bases from J, the junction kept 8 bases outside the gene matches. CDR1 is SGHTA and CDR2 is FQGNSA in the germline V gene. The CDR3 coding sequence is TGTGCCAGCAGCTTCAAACCGGGACAGGAGAATGAAAAACTGTTTTTT. It encodes CASSFKPGQENEKLFF.

Ten or more counts support this clonotype. V usage is TRBV7-6 and J usage is TRBJ1-2; D gene unclear. Germline lookup yields CDR1 SGHVS and CDR2 FNYEAQ. The length of the CDR3 is 15 residues. With 4 bases removed from V and 4 bases from J, the gap between germline ends came to 16 bases. The CDR3 loop reads CASSSRPTSLYGYTF. CDR3 DNA: TGTGCCAGCAGCTCCCGACCTACCTCACTCTATGGCTACACCTTC.

This clonotype was picked up many times. This chain joins TRBV12-3 or TRBV12-4 and TRBJ1-2; D is unresolved. The CDR3 has 12 amino acids. V was clipped by 2 bases and J by 4 bases, with 5 bases between them. The CDR3 DNA reads as TGTGCCAGCAGTTTAATCACCTATGGCTACACCTTC. Translation: CASSLITYGYTF.

The chain is built from TRBV18 and TRBJ2-7; a weak D match, TRBD1 (5 bases). V was trimmed by 2 bases and J by 2 bases, leaving 10 bases between them. Germline V gene sequence: CDR1 KGHSH, CDR2 LQKENI. The CDR3 is made up of 14 amino acids. The CDR3 protein is CASSPRTNPYEQYF. In DNA, the CDR3 is TGTGCCAGCTCACCAAGGACAAATCCCTACGAGCAGTACTTC.

This clonotype turned up a few times. The chain has TRBV7-7 and TRBJ2-7; 7 positions match TRBD1. Germline CDR1 and CDR2: SSHAT and FNYEAQ (reference sequence). The CDR3 has 14 amino acids. Losses at the gene ends were 5 bases for V and 5 bases for J; bases not matched to a gene: 9. CDR3: CASSPDRVRDEQYF. The CDR3 DNA sequence: TGTGCCAGCAGCCCAGACAGGGTTCGGGACGAGCAGTACTTC.

This chain joins TRBV19 and TRBJ1-1; perhaps TRBD1 as D (6 bases). Germline-derived CDR1 and CDR2 are LNHDA and SQIVND (reference sequence). Trimming took off 5 bases at V and 4 bases at J, with 20 bases between the two ends. CDR3 length: 16 amino acids. CDR3: CASSLRRGGVGTEAFF. The CDR3 nucleotides are TGTGCCAGTAGTCTCCGCAGGGGTGGGGTTGGCACTGAAGCTTTCTTT.

This clonotype was detected once. The rearrangement links TRBV12-3 or TRBV12-4 to TRBJ1-1; 11 bases align to TRBD1. After removal of 5 bases from V and 7 bases from J, the junction contained 15 bases not matched to a gene. The CDR3 consists of 17 residues. CDR3 coding DNA: TGTGCCAGCAGTCCAGTCCCGGGACAGGGGGTATACCATGAAGCTTTCTTT. Its protein product is CASSPVPGQGVYHEAFF.

This clonotype has just a few counts. Here the CDR3 reads CASSLVSVAEQYF. DNA for the CDR3: TGTGCCAGCAGCTTAGTTTCCGTCGCCGAGCAGTACTTC. The chain combines TRBV7-8 with TRBJ2-7; D is unresolved. Germline V gene sequence: CDR1 SGHVS, CDR2 FQNEAQ. The CDR3 covers 13 residues. The V gene lost 1 base and the J gene lost 6 bases, with 10 bases spanning the gap.

Note on this clonotype: A much bigger clone sits one base away, suggesting this may be a read error. This chain connects TRBV5-1 to TRBJ2-2; tentative D call: TRBD2 (7 bases). The CDR3 totals 16 residues. Germline V gene data show CDR1 as SGHRS and CDR2 as YFSETQ. The CDR3: CASSFQQGGGTEELFF. The CDR3 DNA is TGCGCCAGCAGCTTTCAACAGGGCGGGGGCACCGAGGAGCTGTTTTTT.

This clonotype was detected ten times or more. This chain connects TRBV7-9 to TRBJ2-7; 10 bases match TRBD1. The germline gives CDR1 SEHNR, CDR2 FQNEAQ (reference sequence). V dropped 5 bases and J dropped 2; count of bases not matched to a gene: 3. The CDR3 consists of 14 residues. CDR3 sequence reads: CASSIGTGAYEQYF. As DNA, the CDR3 is TGTGCCAGCAGCATAGGGACAGGGGCCTACGAGCAGTACTTC. The full variable domain, rest sourced from reference TRBV7-9 and TRBJ2-7, is DTGVSQNPRHKITKRGQNVTFRCDPISEHNRLYWYRQTLGQGPEFLTYFQNEAQLEKSRLLSDRFSAERPKGSFSTLEIQRTEQGDSAMYLCASSIGTGAYEQYFGPGTRLTVT.

Of note for this clonotype: With a much larger clone just one base away, this may be a read error. The J gene is TRBJ1-1, the V gene TRBV4-1, with TRBD1 as a possible D gene (5 bases). V lost 5 bases and J lost 4, with 14 bases in between. Germline assignment: CDR1 MGHRA and CDR2 YSYEKL. This CDR3 has 14 residues. CDR3 bases: TGCGCCAGCAGCTCAGGGAGTAGAAGCACTGAAGCTTTCTTT. This sequence encodes CASSSGSRSTEAFF.

The chain carries TRBV6-2 or TRBV6-3 and TRBJ2-7; 10 bases are shared with TRBD2. Germline lookup yields CDR1 MNHEY and CDR2 SVGEGT. V lost 0 bases and J lost 7; bases outside the gene matches: 6. CDR3 size: 15 residues. The CDR3 coding sequence is TGTGCCAGCAGTTACTCAGCGGGAGGGCCGGGGGAGCAGTACTTC. Its protein is CASSYSAGGPGEQYF.

This clonotype occurred many times. The chain recombines TRBV5-5 with TRBJ2-5, with TRBD2 as a possible D gene (5 bases). The germline V gene encodes CDR1 SGHKS and CDR2 YYEKEE (reference sequence). This CDR3 spans 16 amino acids. The V and J ends lost 0 bases and 1 base respectively, with 13 bases between them. In DNA form, the CDR3 reads TGTGCCAGCAGCTTGGGAGGGAGCGGATTCCAAGAGACCCAGTACTTC. It translates to CASSLGGSGFQETQYF.

Comments on this clonotype: With a much larger clone just one base away, this may be a read error. V usage is TRBV12-3 or TRBV12-4 and J usage is TRBJ1-2; 8 bases fit TRBD1. The ends lost 10 bases at V and 3 bases at J; junction bases unmatched: 10. This CDR3 spans 14 amino acids. In DNA form, the CDR3 reads TGTGCCATCAGCCAAAGGACAGGGCACTATGGCTACACCTTC. This encodes CAISQRTGHYGYTF.

Of note for this clonotype: With a much larger clone just one base away, this may be a read error. This chain uses TRBV20-1 with TRBJ2-7; D gene ambiguous. Germline CDR1 and CDR2: DFQATT and SNEGSKA (reference sequence). The CDR3 is 12 residues long. The CDR3 here is CSASQSSYAQYF. Here the CDR3 DNA reads TGCAGTGCTAGTCAGAGCTCCTACGCGCAGTACTTC.

Many counts were recorded for this clonotype. J is TRBJ2-7 and V is TRBV20-1, with 8 bases identical to TRBD1. The length of the CDR3 is 14 residues. With V trimmed by 0 bases and J by 6 bases, 7 bases remained unmatched. Looked up from germline, CDR1 is DFQATT and CDR2 is SNEGSKA (reference sequence). The CDR3 protein is CSAREQGVTLEQYF. CDR3 nucleotide sequence: TGCAGTGCTAGAGAACAGGGGGTCACCCTCGAGCAGTACTTC.

The J gene is TRBJ1-5, the V gene TRBV10-3, with TRBD1 matching over 8 bases. CDR1 and CDR2 from the germline V gene are ENHRY and SYGVKD. The CDR3 is 16 residues long. V shed 5 bases, J shed 2 bases, and the junction held 8 bases outside the gene matches. The CDR3 DNA reads as TGTGCCATCAGTTCTGACAGGGGATCGGGCAATCAGCCCCAGCATTTT. Its protein is CAISSDRGSGNQPQHF.

This clonotype was found many times. The genes are TRBV20-1 and TRBJ2-7; D perhaps matches TRBD1 (5 bases). The CDR3 loop spans 14 amino acids. Trimming stripped 4 bases from V and 3 bases from J, with 16 bases between. Germline V CDR1 and CDR2: DFQATT, SNEGSKA (reference sequence). CDR3 nucleotide sequence: TGCAGTGCTATCGCAGGGCCGGGCGTCTACGAGCAGTACTTC. This encodes CSAIAGPGVYEQYF.

V gene TRBV15 combines with J gene TRBJ1-2; 7 bases agree with TRBD1. The V and J ends lost 5 bases and 8 bases, in that order; junction bases with no gene match: 11. Germline CDR1 reads LNHNV; CDR2 reads YYDKDF (reference sequence). The CDR3 totals 14 residues. CDR3 sequence (DNA): TGTGCCACCAGCCCCGCGACAGGGAACTTAGGCTACACCTTC. It codes for CATSPATGNLGYTF.

The table lists this clonotype with many counts. The V and J genes are TRBV7-3 and TRBJ1-6; D not certain. CDR3 length: 10 amino acids. In germline, CDR1 is SGHTA, CDR2 FQGTGA. The germline V and J ends were trimmed by 11 bases and 9 bases, with 8 bases remaining between them. The CDR3 sequence is CAEPPSPLHF. DNA for the CDR3: TGTGCCGAGCCTCCTTCACCCCTCCACTTT.

This clonotype occurred once. This could be a read error, since a much larger clone is one nucleotide away. The CDR3 does not end in the conserved phenylalanine or tryptophan, so this is likely a read error. The chain links TRBV11-1 to TRBJ1-1, with TRBD1 matching over 10 bases. Per the germline V gene, CDR1 is SGHAT and CDR2 is FQDESV (reference sequence). V trimming: 7 bases; J trimming: 5 bases; junction bases outside the gene matches: 7. The length of the CDR3 is 14 residues. The CDR3 DNA follows: TGTGCCAGCAACTCGACAGGGGGCTGGACTGAAGCTTTCCTT. It specifies CASNSTGGWTEAFL.